The T cell receptor beta chain described here comes from a study of blood T cells in healthy people across ages. Across the study: In model experiments, template switching was able to capture about one barcoded beta molecule for every two T cells that were present. The study's findings and limits: Donor CMV status was unknown, possibly confounding expanded clonotype changes.

Notes on this clonotype: Its antigen is currently unknown.

Combining a sample-barcoded 5' primer with a J-beta primer mix, a second PCR ran for roughly 6 to 12 cycles. Each cDNA molecule carried a tag from a template-switch adaptor that contained 12 random nucleotides. TCRdb independently ran MiXCR on the 5' RACE reads; one entry per CDR3 protein. The sample holds 380,000 or so distinct CDR3 sequences; approximately 47% are singletons and the top ten take approximately 51%. Sequencing used blood. The sequence was collected from a man aged 55 to 70 in good health.

The CDR3 nucleotides are TGTGCCAGCAGCTCGACACCGGGACAGGGGCTTGGCGAGCAGTACTTC. It encodes CASSSTPGQGLGEQYF. This chain joins TRBV7-6 and TRBJ2-4, with 10 bases that match TRBD1. The J call is doubtful: the DNA matches TRBJ2-7 better. Germline CDR1 SGHVS, CDR2 FNYEAQ. The CDR3 runs 16 residues.